This TCR beta chain was obtained from a study of T cell responses to AZD1222 COVID-19 vaccine. The data were produced by immunoSEQ multiplex PCR, yet TCRdb's version contains in-frame clones alone and is incomplete. This repertoire shows 100,000 to 110,000 clones, approximately 87% found once; its top ten account for 4% to 5%. V lost 6 bases to trimming and J lost 9 bases, with 27 bases between them. CDR3 size: 17 residues. Germline-derived CDR1 and CDR2 are MDHEN and SYDVKM. The sample here was peripheral blood, taken on day 0 of MenACWY control vaccination. This sequence originates from an adult in good health. The chain is built from TRBV28 and TRBJ1-5, with D possibly TRBD1 on 5 matching bases. The CDR3 reads CASRPLRGSGPVGPQHF. The DNA for the CDR3 is TGTGCCAGCAGACCTCTCCGGGGTTCGGGGCCCGTCGGGCCCCAGCATTTT.